A selection of T cell receptor beta chains follows, all from one sample in a study of OX40 agonist ivuxolimab in advanced cancers. Assay: immunoSEQ multiplex PCR; the TCRdb copy retains only in-frame clones and omits some. The repertoire includes about 100,000 clones, 80% to 95% of them detected once, and around 1.6% sits in the top ten. Sample: CD4+ or CD8+ T cells sorted from blood, taken in a trial of the OX40 agonist ivuxolimab. The receptors derive from an adult with an advanced solid tumor such as melanoma, head and neck, liver or kidney cancer. CDR3s include the opening cysteine and the closing phenylalanine or tryptophan. Fields, in order: J gene, CDR3 length, V gene, D gene, clone size, CDR3 protein, CDR3 DNA. The D gene is left open where the match is weak. Size tells how often a clone was seen (once, few, many) or the class of an expanded clone, and some rows leave it out.

TRBJ1-2 | 13 | TRBV6-1 | . | . | CASPGGRGYGYTF | TGTGCCAGCCCCGGGGGACGGGGCTATGGCTACACCTTC
TRBJ1-1 | 14 | TRBV5-4 | . | . | CASSPTSGDSATFF | TGTGCCAGCAGCCCAACCTCTGGCGACTCCGCAACTTTCTTT
TRBJ2-1 | 14 | TRBV14 | . | . | CASSQTSTINEQFF | TGTGCCAGCAGCCAAACTAGCACGATCAATGAGCAGTTCTTC
TRBJ1-1 | 17 | TRBV28 | . | . | CASSLNAGGLGNTEAFF | TGTGCCAGCAGTTTAAACGCGGGGGGTTTAGGGAACACTGAAGCTTTCTTT
TRBJ2-2 | 17 | TRBV15 | . | . | CATSSTSRGWGIGELFF | TGTGCCACCAGCAGCACCTCAAGGGGTTGGGGCATCGGGGAGCTGTTTTTT
TRBJ1-5 | 14 | TRBV28 | TRBD1 | few | CASTPRTGWQPQHF | TGTGCCAGCACCCCTCGGACAGGGTGGCAGCCCCAGCATTTT
TRBJ2-5 | 15 | TRBV6-5 | . | . | CASSALDSYQETQYF | TGTGCCAGCAGTGCTTTGGACTCGTACCAAGAGACCCAGTACTTC
TRBJ1-1 | 15 | TRBV6-6 | . | . | CASSLGPRGSTEAFF | TGTGCCAGCAGTCTAGGACCCCGGGGGAGCACTGAAGCTTTCTTT
TRBJ2-7 | 14 | TRBV30 | TRBD1 | once | CAWNKRDRGYEQYF | TGTGCCTGGAATAAGAGGGACAGGGGCTACGAGCAGTACTTC
TRBJ2-3 | 18 | TRBV9 | TRBD2 | once | CASSVAPAGGGGTDTQYF | TGTGCCAGCAGCGTAGCGCCAGCGGGAGGTGGGGGCACAGATACGCAGTATTTT
TRBJ1-2 | 16 | TRBV19 | . | . | CASSTRSLRVHHGYTF | TGTGCCAGTAGTACTAGATCCCTCCGGGTCCACCATGGCTACACCTTC
TRBJ2-7 | 15 | TRBV6-6 | . | . | CASSLGDISAYEQYF | TGTGCCAGCAGTCTAGGGGACATAAGTGCCTACGAGCAGTACTTC
TRBJ2-3 | 15 | TRBV6-1 | TRBD1 | . | CASGSRDRGTDTQYF | TGTGCCAGCGGAAGCCGGGACAGAGGGACAGATACGCAGTATTTT
TRBJ1-2 | 15 | TRBV28 | . | . | CASSLRAGRIGGYTF | TGTGCCAGCAGTTTAAGAGCAGGGAGAATAGGTGGCTACACCTTC
TRBJ1-1 | 14 | TRBV7-9 | . | few | CASSLTADSTEAFF | TGTGCCAGCAGCTTAACAGCGGACAGCACTGAAGCTTTCTTT
TRBJ2-7 | 15 | TRBV7-2 | TRBD2 | . | CASSLVAGGSYEQYF | TGTGCCAGCAGCTTAGTAGCGGGTGGATCCTACGAGCAGTACTTC
TRBJ2-7 | 14 | TRBV7-9 | . | once | CASSLTGSTYEQYF | TGTGCCAGCAGCTTAACGGGGAGTACCTACGAGCAGTACTTC
TRBJ1-5 | 15 | TRBV7-9 | . | . | CASSPGDGRNQPQHF | TGTGCCAGCAGCCCAGGGGACGGACGCAATCAGCCCCAGCATTTT
TRBJ2-2 | 16 | TRBV7-2 | TRBD2 | . | CASSSRAGGDTGELFF | TGTGCCAGCAGCTCTAGGGCGGGAGGGGACACCGGGGAGCTGTTTTTT
TRBJ2-2 | 12 | TRBV5-8 | . | . | CASIKGTGELFF | TGTGCCAGCATAAAAGGAACCGGGGAGCTGTTTTTT
TRBJ1-2 | 16 | TRBV7-2 | . | . | CASTSGGRAGRGGYTF | TGTGCCAGCACCTCCGGTGGGCGGGCCGGGCGTGGAGGCTACACCTTC
TRBJ2-3 | 15 | TRBV19 | . | . | CASNPKLGLSDTQYF | TGTGCCAGTAACCCGAAGTTGGGACTTTCAGATACGCAGTATTTT
TRBJ2-1 | 14 | TRBV11-3 | . | . | CASSPRGEYNEQFF | TGTGCCAGCAGCCCCCGTGGAGAATACAATGAGCAGTTCTTC
TRBJ2-2 | 14 | TRBV7-6 | . | . | CASTPGSNTGELFF | TGTGCCAGCACCCCGGGATCGAACACCGGGGAGCTGTTTTTT
TRBJ2-1 | 13 | TRBV4-3 | . | . | CASSQGQLNEQFF | TGCGCCAGCAGCCAAGGGCAGCTTAATGAGCAGTTCTTC
TRBJ1-4 | 16 | TRBV28 | . | once | CASSDLSGFTNEKLFF | TGTGCCAGCAGTGACCTTTCGGGGTTCACTAATGAAAAACTGTTTTTT
TRBJ2-7 | 15 | TRBV5-1 | TRBD1 | once | CASSLAGGPPYEQYF | TGCGCCAGCAGCTTGGCAGGGGGCCCTCCCTACGAGCAGTACTTC
TRBJ2-7 | 15 | TRBV7-3 | TRBD1 | . | CASSSSGTGISEQYF | TGTGCCAGCAGTTCCTCCGGGACAGGGATTAGCGAGCAGTACTTC
TRBJ2-7 | 13 | TRBV6-5 | . | . | CASSRVPSYEQYF | TGTGCCAGCAGTCGCGTCCCTAGTTACGAGCAGTACTTC
TRBJ1-1 | 16 | TRBV5-1 | . | . | CASSLGDLNMNTEAFF | TGCGCCAGCAGCTTGGGGGATTTAAACATGAACACTGAAGCTTTCTTT
TRBJ2-2 | 14 | TRBV28 | . | . | CASSDRLNTGELFF | TGTGCCAGCAGTGACAGGTTGAACACCGGGGAGCTGTTTTTT
TRBJ2-3 | 14 | TRBV5-4 | . | . | CASSTVGVTDTQYF | TGTGCCAGCAGCACCGTTGGGGTCACAGATACGCAGTATTTT
TRBJ2-7 | 15 | TRBV5-4 | . | . | CASSPGAPSSYEQYF | TGTGCCAGCAGCCCCGGTGCGCCGAGCTCCTACGAGCAGTACTTC
TRBJ2-1 | 16 | TRBV18 | TRBD2 | . | CASSPPELAGWDEQFF | TGTGCCAGCTCACCACCCGAACTAGCGGGCTGGGATGAGCAGTTCTTC
TRBJ2-5 | 14 | TRBV21-1 | . | . | CASSRGTDQETQYF | TGTGCCAGCAGCAGGGGGACGGACCAAGAGACCCAGTACTTC
TRBJ1-6 | 13 | TRBV19 | TRBD1 | . | CASGDRGNSPLHF | TGTGCCAGTGGGGACAGGGGAAATTCACCCCTCCACTTT
TRBJ1-5 | 15 | TRBV6-5 | . | . | CATRRSGMNNQPQHF | TGTGCCACCCGGAGGTCCGGGATGAACAATCAGCCCCAGCATTTT
TRBJ2-3 | 16 | TRBV7-9 | TRBD2 | . | CASSSGLAGSTDTQYF | TGTGCCAGCAGCTCCGGACTAGCGGGGAGCACAGATACGCAGTATTTT
TRBJ2-2 | 21 | TRBV9 | TRBD2 | . | CASSPQFGEREIESGPGELFF | TGTGCCAGCAGCCCTCAATTTGGGGAGCGGGAGATCGAAAGTGGTCCCGGGGAGCTGTTTTTT
TRBJ2-3 | 16 | TRBV5-1 | . | . | CASSLGLAFSTDTQYF | TGCGCCAGCAGCTTGGGCCTAGCGTTTAGCACAGATACGCAGTATTTT
TRBJ1-1 | 14 | TRBV14 | . | . | CASSPRREATEAFF | TGTGCCAGCAGCCCCCGGAGGGAGGCCACTGAAGCTTTCTTT
TRBJ2-7 | 14 | TRBV9 | TRBD2 | . | CASSPSGVGYEQYF | TGTGCCAGCAGCCCCAGCGGGGTAGGATACGAGCAGTACTTC
TRBJ2-7 | 14 | TRBV7-3 | TRBD2 | . | CASSLTRTSGEQYF | TGTGCCAGCAGCTTAACCAGGACTAGCGGCGAGCAGTACTTC
TRBJ2-1 | 16 | TRBV18 | TRBD2 | . | CASSRGDPSSYNEQFF | TGTGCCAGCTCCCGGGGGGACCCGAGCTCCTACAATGAGCAGTTCTTC